A single sample gave rise to the 19 T cell receptor beta chains below, sequenced in a study of PD-1 blockade in mismatch repair-deficient tumors. For these receptors, no antigen is known. Assay: immunoSEQ multiplex PCR; the TCRdb copy retains only in-frame clones and omits some. The data contain more than 12,000 clones, 84% of them singletons. Time point in this sample: approximately 10-day in vitro stimulation with candidate neoantigen peptide 4. This material consisted of cells cultured in vitro, taken from a patient treated with pembrolizumab. The receptors were sampled from an adult with mismatch repair-deficient cancer.

The chain employs TRBV19 and TRBJ1-1; 7 bases map to TRBD1. Losses at the gene ends were 3 bases for V and 2 bases for J; bases not matched to a gene: 9. The CDR3 totals 16 residues. Germline lookup yields CDR1 LNHDA and CDR2 SQIVND (reference sequence). The CDR3 DNA sequence: TGTGCCAGTAGTATTGGGGGACAGTTTAGAAACACTGAAGCTTTCTTT. Translated, it gives CASSIGGQFRNTEAFF. Full variable domain (outside the CDR3, taken from reference TRBV19 and TRBJ1-1): DGGITQSPKYLFRKEGQNVTLSCEQNLNHDAMYWYRQDPGQGLRLIYYSQIVNDFQKGDIAEGYSVSREKKESFPLTVTSAQKNPTAFYLCASSIGGQFRNTEAFFGQGTRLTVV.

This clone was observed a few times. The rearrangement joins TRBV2 to TRBJ1-4, with 9 positions matching TRBD1. The ends lost 6 bases at V and 8 bases at J; junction bases unmatched: 7. Germline V gene lookup returns CDR1 SNHLY and CDR2 FYNNEI. The CDR3 length is 14 residues. CDR3 DNA sequence: TGTGCCAGCAGCGAACAGGGGGCTTGGGAAAAACTGTTTTTT. It translates to CASSEQGAWEKLFF. Full variable domain (missing parts from reference TRBV2 and TRBJ1-4): EPEVTQTPSHQVTQMGQEVILRCVPISNHLYFYWYRQILGQKVEFLVSFYNNEISEKSEIFDDQFSVERPDGSNFTLKIRSTKLEDSAMYFCASSEQGAWEKLFFGSGTQLSVL.

The chain carries TRBV7-8 and TRBJ1-5; TRBD1 might be the D (6 bases). Trimming pared 4 bases from V and 0 bases from J, leaving 19 bases between. This CDR3 region has 18 residues. Germline V gene lookup returns CDR1 SGHVS and CDR2 FQNEAQ. The CDR3 reads CASSYSQGNLYSNQPQHF. The CDR3 DNA reads TGTGCCAGCAGCTATTCACAGGGTAACCTCTATAGCAATCAGCCCCAGCATTTT.

V gene TRBV9 combines with J gene TRBJ2-3; 7 positions match TRBD2. The CDR3 is made up of 16 amino acids. V trimming: 3 bases; J trimming: 0 bases; junction bases outside the gene matches: 7. Looked up from germline, CDR1 is SGDLS and CDR2 is YYNGEE. CDR3 coding DNA: TGTGCCAGCAGCGCAAGAGCGGGACGGAGCACAGATACGCAGTATTTT. It translates to CASSARAGRSTDTQYF. Based on the CDR3 plus reference TRBV9 and TRBJ2-3, the full variable domain is DSGVTQTPKHLITATGQRVTLRCSPRSGDLSVYWYQQSLDQGLQFLIQYYNGEERAKGNILERFSAQQFPDLHSELNLSSLELGDSALYFCASSARAGRSTDTQYFGPGTRLTVL.

The chain has TRBV28 and TRBJ1-1; D call uncertain. Trimming took 6 bases from V and 3 from J, leaving 11 bases between them. The CDR3 extends over 13 amino acids. Germline loops: CDR1 MDHEN, CDR2 SYDVKM. CDR3 nucleotides: TGTGCCAGCAGCCCCCCCCCAGACACTGAAGCTTTCTTT. This translates into CASSPPPDTEAFF.

The count of this clone is one. The chain recombines TRBV5-1 with TRBJ2-6, with D unresolved. Deletions cut 0 bases from V and 0 bases from J, with 4 bases between. The CDR3 loop spans 15 amino acids. Germline CDR1 SGHRS, CDR2 YFSETQ. CDR3 sequence reads: CASSLVGSGANVLTF. The CDR3 nucleotides read TGCGCCAGCAGCTTGGTTGGCTCTGGGGCCAACGTCCTGACTTTC. Full variable domain (remainder filled in from reference TRBV5-1 and TRBJ2-6): KAGVTQTPRYLIKTRGQQVTLSCSPISGHRSVSWYQQTPGQGLQFLFEYFSETQRNKGNFPGRFSGRQFSNSRSEMNVSTLELGDSALYLCASSLVGSGANVLTFGAGSRLTVL.

The V call is TRBV5-1, the J call TRBJ1-2; D is perhaps TRBD1 (5 bases). The CDR3 length is 14 residues. V shed 0 bases and J shed 8 bases, with 14 bases lying between them. The V gene's germline CDR1 is SGHRS and CDR2 YFSETQ. The CDR3 sequence: CASSLEVLRDGYTF. The CDR3 nucleotides are TGCGCCAGCAGCTTGGAGGTCCTTCGGGACGGCTACACCTTC.

The rearrangement uses TRBV6-5 and TRBJ1-1; the D gene is possibly TRBD1 (5 bases). Trimming cost V 8 bases and J 10 bases, with 17 bases left between them. Germline V gives CDR1 MNHEY, CDR2 SVGAGI. This CDR3 has 12 residues. The CDR3 DNA reads as TGTGCCAGCGGGGACTTGGGGGTTGGAGCTTTCTTT. It codes for CASGDLGVGAFF.

V gene TRBV6-6 combines with J gene TRBJ2-7; 8 bases are a match to TRBD2. The J segment lost 4 bases and the V segment lost 5 bases, leaving 1 base of the junction unmatched. The CDR3 spans 12 residues. Germline loops: CDR1 MNHNY, CDR2 SVGAGI (reference sequence). In DNA, the CDR3 is TGTGCCAGCAGTAGCGGGAGTTACGAGCAGTACTTC. This translates into CASSSGSYEQYF.

The chain is built from TRBV6-5 and TRBJ1-6; D is ambiguous. V lost 2 bases to trimming and J lost 9 bases, with 11 bases between them. The germline V gene encodes CDR1 MNHEY and CDR2 SVGAGI. The CDR3 contains 14 residues. Written as DNA, the CDR3 is TGTGCCAGCAGTTACGAGCCTAGGAGTTCACCCCTCCACTTT. This gives the protein CASSYEPRSSPLHF.

Concerning this clone itself: One end of the junction is discordant with germline, which a read error may explain. This chain joins TRBV7-7 and TRBJ2-7; 7 bases match TRBD1. The CDR3 totals 13 residues. Per germline, CDR1 SSHAT and CDR2 FNYEAQ (reference sequence). For the CDR3, the DNA is TGTGCTAGCAGCTACGACAGGGACTACGAGCAGTACTTC. Its protein product is CASSYDRDYEQYF.

The V call is TRBV9, the J call TRBJ1-3; weak D call: TRBD1 (6 bases). The V end lost 5 bases, the J end lost 4 bases, and 31 bases lay between the germline ends. This CDR3 comprises 20 residues. CDR1 is SGDLS and CDR2 is YYNGEE in the germline V gene. CDR3 amino acids: CASSRSIDSVWGARGNTIYF. The CDR3 DNA is TGTGCCAGCAGTCGTAGTATAGATTCGGTATGGGGGGCGCGAGGAAACACCATATATTTT.

This chain links TRBV7-2 with TRBJ2-7; 9 bases align to TRBD2. Germline CDR1 reads SGHTA; CDR2 reads FQGNSA. CDR3 length equals 15 residues. The V and J ends lost 5 bases and 3 bases, in that order; junction bases with no gene match: 8. CDR3 DNA: TGTGCCAGCAGCGTCCGTTTAGCGGGAGACTACGAGCAGTACTTC. Translated: CASSVRLAGDYEQYF.

The gene calls are TRBV4-2 and TRBJ2-2; TRBD2 agrees at 8 bases. With V trimmed by 4 bases and J by 8 bases, 9 bases remained unmatched. Germline lookup yields CDR1 LGHNA and CDR2 YNFKEQ. This CDR3 comprises 15 residues. The CDR3, as DNA: TGTGCCAGCAGCCCGACGGATAGCGGGACGGGGGAGCTGTTTTTT. Amino acid sequence: CASSPTDSGTGELFF.

The V and J genes are TRBV29-1 and TRBJ2-1, with 10 positions matching TRBD2. Trimming removed 4 bases from V and 6 bases from J; junction bases left unmatched: 3. The germline gives CDR1 SQVTM, CDR2 ANQGSEA. The CDR3 runs to 13 residues. The CDR3 region is CSVGLAGANEQFF. The CDR3 nucleotides read TGCAGCGTTGGTCTAGCGGGGGCCAATGAGCAGTTCTTC.

The CDR3 bases are TGTGCCAGCAGTTTACAGGCGCACTATGGCTACACCTTC. Translated: CASSLQAHYGYTF. The chain joins TRBV28 to TRBJ1-2, with D unclear. Germline CDR1 MDHEN, CDR2 SYDVKM. Between the trimmed V and J ends, which lost 2 bases and 3 bases, there was a span of 7 bases. This CDR3 has 13 amino acids.

This clone appeared once. The rearrangement uses TRBV7-6 and TRBJ2-5, with TRBD2 matching over 12 bases. The CDR3 sequence is 15 residues long. Trimming removed 4 bases from V and 4 bases from J; junction bases left unmatched: 4. CDR1 and CDR2 (germline): SGHVS, FNYEAQ. The CDR3 coding sequence is TGTGCCAGCAGCTCGGGACTAGCGGGTGGAGAGACCCAGTACTTC. This sequence encodes CASSSGLAGGETQYF.

This clone has more than one count but fewer than ten. V usage is TRBV4-2 and J usage is TRBJ2-1, with D maybe TRBD2 (5 bases). Germline V gene sequence: CDR1 LGHNA, CDR2 YNFKEQ. With 1 base removed from V and 6 bases from J, the gap between germline ends came to 7 bases. The CDR3 covers 13 residues. As DNA, the CDR3 is TGTGCCAGCAGCCAAGCGGGGATCAATGAGCAGTTCTTC. This gives the protein CASSQAGINEQFF.

The chain recombines TRBV19 with TRBJ1-4; 7 positions agree with TRBD1. Germline CDR1 LNHDA, CDR2 SQIVND (reference sequence). The CDR3 contains 17 residues. Trimming removed 2 bases from V and 7 bases from J; junction bases left unmatched: 13. Here the CDR3 reads CASSIRVGTDLPEKLFF. For the CDR3, the DNA is TGTGCCAGTAGTATAAGGGTCGGGACAGACTTACCTGAAAAACTGTTTTTT.